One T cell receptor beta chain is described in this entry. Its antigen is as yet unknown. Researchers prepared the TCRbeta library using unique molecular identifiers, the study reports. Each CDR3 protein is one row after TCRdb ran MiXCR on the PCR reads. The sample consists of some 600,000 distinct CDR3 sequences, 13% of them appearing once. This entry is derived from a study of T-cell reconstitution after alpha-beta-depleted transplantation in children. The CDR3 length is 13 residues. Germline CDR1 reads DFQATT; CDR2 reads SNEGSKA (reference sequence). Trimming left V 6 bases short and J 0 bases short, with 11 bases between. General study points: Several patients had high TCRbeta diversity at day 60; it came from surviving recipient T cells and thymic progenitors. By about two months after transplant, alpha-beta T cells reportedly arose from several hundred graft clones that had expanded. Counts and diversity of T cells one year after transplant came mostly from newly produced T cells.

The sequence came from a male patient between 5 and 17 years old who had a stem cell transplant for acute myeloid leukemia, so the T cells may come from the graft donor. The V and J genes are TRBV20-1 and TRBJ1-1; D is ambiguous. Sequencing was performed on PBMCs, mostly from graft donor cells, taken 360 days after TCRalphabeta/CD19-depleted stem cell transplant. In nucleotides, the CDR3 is TGCAGTGCCCCAGGTTTGATGAACACTGAAGCTTTCTTT. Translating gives CSAPGLMNTEAFF.